The 32 T cell receptor beta chains below were found in one sample sequenced in a study of blood T cells in healthy people across ages. PCR was performed a second time for about 7 to 11 cycles using a sample-barcoded 5' primer and a J-beta primer mix. TCRdb itself ran the 5' RACE reads through MiXCR, one entry per CDR3 protein. This table holds roughly 1,500,000 distinct CDR3 sequences, about 43% found once. The sequenced material came from blood. The receptors shown here come from a woman aged 18 to 35 in good health.

This clonotype was picked up one time. The chain has TRBV3-1 and TRBJ2-5; possible D gene TRBD2, 5 bases. The CDR3 is 15 amino acids. Trimming stripped 0 bases from V and 4 bases from J, with 12 bases between. Germline CDR1 LGHDT, CDR2 YNNKEL (reference sequence). The CDR3 DNA sequence: TGTGCCAGCAGCCAAGATACCCGAGGGCGAGAGACCCAGTACTTC. Its translation is CASSQDTRGRETQYF.

This clonotype was observed a single time. The CDR3, as DNA: TGTGCCAGCAAAGGTGGCAGCTCCTCTGGAAACACCATATATTTT. Amino acids: CASKGGSSSGNTIYF. The J gene is TRBJ1-3, the V gene TRBV2; D is unclear. With 7 bases removed from V and 0 bases from J, the gap between germline ends came to 13 bases. The CDR3 runs 15 residues. CDR1 is SNHLY, CDR2 FYNNEI, per germline.

There are a few counts of this clonotype. This chain links TRBV6-5 with TRBJ2-7, with D perhaps TRBD1 (5 bases). The CDR3 is 14 amino acids. The germline V and J ends were trimmed by 5 bases and 6 bases, with 17 bases remaining between them. Germline V gene data show CDR1 as MNHEY and CDR2 as SVGAGI. The CDR3 here is CASSHPTASSEQYF. The CDR3 DNA sequence: TGTGCCAGCAGTCATCCGACAGCCTCGTCCGAGCAGTACTTC.

The chain recombines TRBV13 with TRBJ2-2; no definite D call. The germline V and J ends were trimmed by 7 bases and 7 bases, with 7 bases remaining between them. The CDR3 contains 11 residues. Germline V gene lookup returns CDR1 PRHDT and CDR2 FYEKMQ (reference sequence). The CDR3 region is CASTANGELFF. The DNA for the CDR3 is TGTGCCAGCACCGCTAACGGGGAGCTGTTTTTT.

The gene calls are TRBV28 and TRBJ1-5; TRBD1 matches 8 bases. From germline, CDR1 is MDHEN and CDR2 SYDVKM. With 6 bases clipped from V and 7 bases from J, the junction kept 5 bases outside the gene matches. CDR3 length equals 13 residues. This chain's CDR3 is CASRGQGEQPQHF. Written as DNA, the CDR3 is TGTGCCAGCAGAGGACAGGGTGAGCAGCCCCAGCATTTT.

This clonotype was counted at least ten times. The chain recombines TRBV29-1 with TRBJ2-7; possibly TRBD2 for D (5 bases). This CDR3 is 15 amino acids long. V was shortened by 0 bases and J by 1 base, with 13 bases between the two germline ends. From germline, CDR1 is SQVTM and CDR2 ANQGSEA. The CDR3 region is CSVEDPGLKSYEQYF. CDR3 DNA sequence: TGCAGCGTTGAAGATCCAGGACTGAAGTCCTACGAGCAGTACTTC.

The chain employs TRBV20-1 and TRBJ1-1; a weak D match, TRBD1 (6 bases). Trimming took 2 bases from V and 11 from J, leaving 18 bases between them. Germline V lookup: CDR1 DFQATT, CDR2 SNEGSKA (reference sequence). This CDR3 region has 13 residues. The chain's CDR3 is CSARRPGAAAAFF. The CDR3 bases are TGCAGTGCTAGACGGCCAGGGGCCGCGGCGGCTTTCTTT.

The V call is TRBV3-1, the J call TRBJ2-5; D might be TRBD1 (6 bases). Trimming took 0 bases from V and 7 from J, leaving 12 bases between them. The V gene's germline CDR1 is LGHDT and CDR2 YNNKEL (reference sequence). The CDR3 has 14 residues. CDR3 sequence (DNA): TGTGCCAGCAGCCAAGAGAACAAAGGGGGGACCCAGTACTTC. This codes for CASSQENKGGTQYF.

This clonotype turned up a few times. This chain links TRBV6-2 or TRBV6-3 with TRBJ2-3; D call uncertain. This CDR3 contains 11 residues. Germline assignment: CDR1 MNHEY and CDR2 SVGEGT. V lost 2 bases and J lost 7, with 4 bases in between. In DNA form, the CDR3 reads TGTGCCAGCAGTTACGACTATACGCAGTATTTT. Its protein product is CASSYDYTQYF.

The rearrangement uses TRBV6-4 and TRBJ1-2, with D perhaps matching TRBD1 (6 bases). Germline CDR1 reads MRHNA; CDR2 reads SNTAGT. The V end lost 0 bases, the J end lost 4 bases, and 15 bases lay between the germline ends. The CDR3 loop spans 16 amino acids. Here the CDR3 reads CASSDSYTGYPYGYTF. The DNA for the CDR3 is TGTGCCAGCAGTGACTCGTATACAGGGTATCCCTATGGCTACACCTTC.

V gene TRBV12-3 or TRBV12-4 combines with J gene TRBJ1-5; unclear D gene. The CDR3 contains 17 residues. V lost 3 bases, J lost 6 bases, and 21 bases lay in between. The chain's CDR3 is CASSFGLAAWEGQPQHF. The DNA of the CDR3 is TGTGCCAGCAGTTTTGGGCTCGCGGCTTGGGAGGGTCAGCCCCAGCATTTT.

The chain joins TRBV6-6 to TRBJ2-5, with 12 bases that match TRBD1. The junction had 6 bases not matched to a gene; V was cut back by 5 bases and J by 5 bases. The CDR3 spans 15 residues. Germline loops: CDR1 MNHNY, CDR2 SVGAGI (reference sequence). Here the CDR3 DNA reads TGTGCCAGCAGTCGGGACAGGGGGCCCCTGGAGACCCAGTACTTC. This gives the protein CASSRDRGPLETQYF.

This clonotype was counted only a few times. The chain employs TRBV27 and TRBJ2-7; D may be TRBD1 (6 bases). V was cut by 0 bases and J by 2 bases, with 11 bases left in between. CDR3 length: 15 amino acids. Per germline, CDR1 MNHEY and CDR2 SMNVEV (reference sequence). CDR3 coding DNA: TGTGCCAGCAGTTTATCTGGGGGCGGACCCTACGAGCAGTACTTC. It is translated as CASSLSGGGPYEQYF.

This clonotype was picked up one time. The chain combines TRBV20-1 with TRBJ2-5, with 10 bases aligning to TRBD2. Germline CDR1 and CDR2: DFQATT and SNEGSKA (reference sequence). This CDR3 is 14 amino acids long. After removal of 5 bases from V and 5 bases from J, the junction contained 8 bases not matched to a gene. The DNA for the CDR3 is TGCAGTGCTCAAAGCGGGGGGGCCTTTGAGACCCAGTACTTC. Encoded protein: CSAQSGGAFETQYF.

The V gene is TRBV12-5, the J gene TRBJ2-1, with D possibly TRBD1 on 6 matching bases. Trimming pared 7 bases from V and 4 bases from J, leaving 11 bases between. Germline CDR1 reads LGHNT; CDR2 reads FRNRAP. CDR3 length equals 13 residues. This CDR3 reads CASDRGQYNEQFF. The CDR3 DNA reads as TGTGCTAGTGATCGAGGACAGTACAATGAGCAGTTCTTC.

This clonotype has a handful of counts. This sequence joins TRBV5-1 and TRBJ2-7; 8 nucleotides align to TRBD1. Germline CDR1 SGHRS, CDR2 YFSETQ. This CDR3 region has 14 residues. V shed 0 bases and J 5 bases; nucleotides not matched to a gene: 4. CDR3 sequence reads: CASSLGQGHHEQYF. The CDR3 region has the DNA TGCGCCAGCAGCTTGGGACAGGGGCATCACGAGCAGTACTTC.

A few counts support this clonotype. The chain couples TRBV6-2 or TRBV6-3 to TRBJ2-3, with D possibly being TRBD2 (6 bases). The germline V gene encodes CDR1 MNHEY and CDR2 SVGEGT. The CDR3 contains 15 residues. Trimming removed 2 bases at V and 6 bases at J, with 15 bases between. In DNA, the CDR3 is TGTGCCAGCAGTTACCTCGGCCGAGGAGGGGATACGCAGTATTTT. Protein: CASSYLGRGGDTQYF.

CDR3 DNA: TGCAGTGCTCATATTAGCGGGGGGTTCTACAATGAGCAGTTCTTC. Protein: CSAHISGGFYNEQFF. The V gene is TRBV20-1, the J gene TRBJ2-1; 10 bases agree with TRBD2. In germline, CDR1 is DFQATT, CDR2 SNEGSKA (reference sequence). The trim removed 5 bases at V and 3 bases at J, leaving 7 bases unmatched. The CDR3 length is 15 residues.

This chain uses TRBV20-1 with TRBJ2-5, with 7 positions matching TRBD2. The germline V gene encodes CDR1 DFQATT and CDR2 SNEGSKA (reference sequence). The CDR3 is 13 residues long. V was clipped by 5 bases and J by 5 bases; unmatched bases: 8. CDR3 nucleotide sequence: TGCAGTGCTCCAGGAGCGGGATTGGAGACCCAGTACTTC. It translates to CSAPGAGLETQYF.

This clonotype came up a few times. J is TRBJ1-4 and V is TRBV29-1; TRBD1 aligns across 8 bases. V trimming: 6 bases; J trimming: 8 bases; junction bases outside the gene matches: 8. Germline V gene data show CDR1 as SQVTM and CDR2 as ANQGSEA. CDR3 length equals 13 residues. CDR3 DNA: TGCAGCGTGGACAGGGAGGGAGAAGAAAAACTGTTTTTT. The encoded protein is CSVDREGEEKLFF.

This clonotype was counted only a few times. The rearrangement uses TRBV13 and TRBJ1-6; a possible D gene is TRBD1 (5 bases). With 4 bases removed from V and 9 bases from J, the gap between germline ends came to 13 bases. The germline gives CDR1 PRHDT, CDR2 FYEKMQ (reference sequence). This CDR3 is 14 amino acids long. The CDR3 loop reads CASSSRDAGSPLHF. The CDR3 nucleotides are TGTGCCAGCAGCTCCCGGGACGCGGGTTCACCCCTCCACTTT.

This chain connects TRBV20-1 to TRBJ2-1; possibly TRBD2 for D (6 bases). Germline V gene lookup returns CDR1 DFQATT and CDR2 SNEGSKA (reference sequence). The length of the CDR3 is 14 residues. Trimming took 3 bases from V and 0 from J, leaving 9 bases between them. CDR3 loop: CSARGLPSYNEQFF. The CDR3 DNA is TGCAGTGCTAGGGGACTTCCCTCCTACAATGAGCAGTTCTTC.

Comments on this clonotype: Sequence at one end of the junction differs from germline and may be a read error. The chain recombines TRBV20-1 with TRBJ1-5; D call uncertain. The CDR3 runs 15 residues. CDR1 is DFQATT, CDR2 SNEGSKA, per germline (reference sequence). This chain's CDR3 is CSVRVGGNSNQPQHF. CDR3 coding DNA: TGCAGTGTTAGAGTGGGCGGTAATAGCAATCAGCCCCAGCATTTT.

The V and J genes are TRBV24-1 and TRBJ1-1; D unresolved. The CDR3 is 13 amino acids. CDR1 is KGHDR, CDR2 SFDVKD, per germline. V lost 2 bases, J lost 8 bases, and 11 bases lay in between. The CDR3 DNA reads TGTGCCACCAGTGATTCAGTGTCATTGGAAGCTTTCTTT. Residues: CATSDSVSLEAFF.

This clonotype has more than one count but fewer than ten. The chain has TRBV9 and TRBJ2-1; TRBD2 aligns across 15 bases. This CDR3 has 17 residues. Germline CDR1 and CDR2: SGDLS and YYNGEE. The junction had 5 bases not matched to a gene; V was cut back by 3 bases and J by 4 bases. Here the CDR3 DNA reads TGTGCCAGCAGCGAGGGGACTAGCGGGGGGACTTACAATGAGCAGTTCTTC. Its translation is CASSEGTSGGTYNEQFF.

This clonotype appeared a single time. The gene calls are TRBV2 and TRBJ2-3; the D is unclear. Between the trimmed V and J ends, which lost 6 bases and 0 bases, there was a span of 16 bases. Germline assignment: CDR1 SNHLY and CDR2 FYNNEI. This CDR3 has 16 residues. The DNA for the CDR3 is TGTGCCAGCAGCCCAGTGGGGTTTGGTAGCACAGATACGCAGTATTTT. It encodes CASSPVGFGSTDTQYF.

The CDR3 region is CASSEAAATVTEAFF. In DNA, the CDR3 is TGTGCCAGCAGTGAAGCGGCTGCGACAGTGACTGAAGCTTTCTTT. The genes are TRBV2 and TRBJ1-1; D might be TRBD1 (5 bases). V shed 0 bases and J shed 5 bases, with 13 bases lying between them. The CDR3 is 15 amino acids. CDR1 is SNHLY, CDR2 FYNNEI, per germline.

This clonotype has a handful of counts. The chain combines TRBV6-5 with TRBJ1-2; no clear D gene. The V and J ends lost 0 bases and 0 bases respectively, with 11 bases between them. CDR3 length: 16 amino acids. Germline V gives CDR1 MNHEY, CDR2 SVGAGI. The CDR3 spells CASSYSISSPNYGYTF. CDR3 in DNA: TGTGCCAGCAGTTACTCGATATCCAGTCCTAACTATGGCTACACCTTC.

The chain has TRBV4-1 and TRBJ2-1; 12 nucleotides line up with TRBD2. V lost 3 bases to trimming and J lost 6 bases; unmatched junction nucleotides: 18. The CDR3 spans 20 residues. Germline loops: CDR1 MGHRA, CDR2 YSYEKL. CDR3 sequence: CASSHAGGKLAGGPGNEQFF. The DNA for the CDR3 is TGCGCCAGCAGCCATGCCGGGGGGAAACTAGCGGGGGGTCCGGGCAATGAGCAGTTCTTC.

The V gene is TRBV20-1, the J gene TRBJ2-1, with a possible D match to TRBD2 (5 bases). There are 13 residues in the CDR3. Germline CDR1 DFQATT, CDR2 SNEGSKA (reference sequence). Trimming left V 3 bases short and J 7 bases short, with 13 bases between. CDR3 amino acids: CSARIPGKNEQFF. The CDR3 DNA reads as TGCAGTGCTAGGATCCCGGGGAAAAATGAGCAGTTCTTC.

This chain links TRBV3-1 with TRBJ1-2; D might be TRBD1 (5 bases). This CDR3 region has 15 residues. CDR1 and CDR2 from the germline V gene are LGHDT and YNNKEL (reference sequence). Trimming took off 4 bases at V and 6 bases at J, with 18 bases between the two ends. The CDR3 DNA reads TGTGCCAGCAGCCCTAGGGGACTGCTGGGCGATGGCTACACCTTC. This codes for CASSPRGLLGDGYTF.

This clonotype was recorded once. This sequence joins TRBV30 and TRBJ2-1; D might be TRBD2 (6 bases). The germline V gene encodes CDR1 GTSNPN and CDR2 SVGIG (reference sequence). V dropped 5 bases and J dropped 12 bases, with 11 bases sitting between them. This CDR3 spans 10 amino acids. The CDR3 reads CAWGGTGQFF. CDR3 in DNA: TGTGCCTGGGGGGGGACTGGGCAGTTCTTC.